Listed here is a single T cell receptor (beta chain). This specimen belongs to a study of cytomegalovirus exposure and HLA in healthy donors. Both 60 Vbeta primers and 13 Jbeta primers went into the PCR. Method: immunoSEQ multiplex PCR; TCRdb's copy keeps in-frame clones and lacks some. The table lists 200,000 or so clones, 82% of them singletons. V gave up 6 bases and J gave up 7 bases, with 10 bases separating them. Germline CDR1 is SGDLS and CDR2 is YYNGEE. This CDR3 has 11 amino acids. What was sequenced was PBMCs. The receptor was derived from a boy under 10 years old in good health and CMV-seronegative. V usage is TRBV9 and J usage is TRBJ1-2; D ambiguous. The CDR3 DNA reads as TGTGCCAGCAATAGTCCTCGTGGCTACACCTTC. Its protein is CASNSPRGYTF.